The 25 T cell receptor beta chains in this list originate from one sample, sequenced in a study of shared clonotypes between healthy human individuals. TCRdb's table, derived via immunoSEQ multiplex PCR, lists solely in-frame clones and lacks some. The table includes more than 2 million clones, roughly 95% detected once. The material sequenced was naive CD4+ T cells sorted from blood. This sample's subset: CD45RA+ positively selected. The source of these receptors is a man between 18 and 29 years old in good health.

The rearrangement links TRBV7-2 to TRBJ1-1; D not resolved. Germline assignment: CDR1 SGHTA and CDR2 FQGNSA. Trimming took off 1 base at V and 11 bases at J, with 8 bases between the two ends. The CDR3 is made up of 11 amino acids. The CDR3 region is CASSLGGDAFF. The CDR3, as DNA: TGTGCCAGCAGCTTAGGGGGTGACGCTTTCTTT.

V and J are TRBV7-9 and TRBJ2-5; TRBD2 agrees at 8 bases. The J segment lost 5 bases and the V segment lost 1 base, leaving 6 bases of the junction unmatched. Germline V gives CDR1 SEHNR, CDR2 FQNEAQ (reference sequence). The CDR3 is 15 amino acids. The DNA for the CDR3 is TGTGCCAGCAGCTTAGAAAGCGGGAGAGTCGAGACCCAGTACTTC. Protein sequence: CASSLESGRVETQYF.

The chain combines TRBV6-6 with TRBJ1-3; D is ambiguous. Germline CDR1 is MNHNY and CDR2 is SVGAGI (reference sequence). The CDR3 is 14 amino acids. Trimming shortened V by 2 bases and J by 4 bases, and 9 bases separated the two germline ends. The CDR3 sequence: CASSYELRGNTIYF. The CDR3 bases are TGTGCCAGCAGTTACGAACTCAGGGGAAACACCATATATTTT.

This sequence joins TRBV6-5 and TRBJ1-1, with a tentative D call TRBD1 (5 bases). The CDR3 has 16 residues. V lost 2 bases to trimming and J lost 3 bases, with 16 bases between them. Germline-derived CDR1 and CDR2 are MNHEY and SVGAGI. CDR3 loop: CASSYLAGRRYTEAFF. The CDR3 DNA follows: TGTGCCAGCAGTTACCTGGCAGGGAGGAGATACACTGAAGCTTTCTTT.

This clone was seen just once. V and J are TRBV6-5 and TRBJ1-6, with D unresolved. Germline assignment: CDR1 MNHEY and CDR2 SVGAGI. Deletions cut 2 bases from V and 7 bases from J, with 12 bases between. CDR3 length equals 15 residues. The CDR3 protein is CASSYLRPDNSPLHF. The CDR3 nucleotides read TGTGCCAGCAGTTACCTCCGGCCTGACAATTCACCCCTCCACTTT.

The CDR3 loop reads CASSLGQNEQYF. CDR3 nucleotide sequence: TGCGCCAGCAGCTTGGGACAGAACGAGCAGTACTTC. The gene calls are TRBV5-1 and TRBJ2-7; D possibly corresponds to TRBD1 (5 bases). V lost 0 bases, J lost 5 bases, and 6 bases lay in between. The CDR3 totals 12 residues. The germline V gene encodes CDR1 SGHRS and CDR2 YFSETQ.

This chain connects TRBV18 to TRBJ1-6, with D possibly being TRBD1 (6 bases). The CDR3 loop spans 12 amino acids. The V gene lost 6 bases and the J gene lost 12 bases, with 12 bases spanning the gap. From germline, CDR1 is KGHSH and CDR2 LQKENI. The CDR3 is CASSPRGLPLHF. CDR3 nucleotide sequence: TGTGCCAGCTCCCCGAGGGGGTTACCCCTCCACTTT.

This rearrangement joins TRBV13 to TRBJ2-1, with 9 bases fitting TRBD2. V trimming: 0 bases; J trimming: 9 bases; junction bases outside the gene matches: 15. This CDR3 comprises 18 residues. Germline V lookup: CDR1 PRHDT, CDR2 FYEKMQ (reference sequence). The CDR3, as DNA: TGTGCCAGCAGCTTAGGCGGTCTAGCGGGACACCGGATGACTGAGCAGTTCTTC. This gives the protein CASSLGGLAGHRMTEQFF.

The chain's CDR3 is CASSLVGGETDTQYF. The CDR3 region has the DNA TGTGCCAGCAGTTTAGTTGGCGGGGAGACAGATACGCAGTATTTT. J is TRBJ2-3 and V is TRBV28, with D possibly TRBD2 on 6 matching bases. Germline V gives CDR1 MDHEN, CDR2 SYDVKM. The CDR3 has 15 residues. V lost 2 bases and J 3 bases, leaving 12 bases between the germline ends.

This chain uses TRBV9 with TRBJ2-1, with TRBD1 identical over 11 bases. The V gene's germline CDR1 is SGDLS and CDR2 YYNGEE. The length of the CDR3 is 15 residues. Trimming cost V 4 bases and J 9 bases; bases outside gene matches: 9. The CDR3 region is CASSPRDRGVVEQFF. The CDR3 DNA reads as TGTGCCAGCAGCCCCCGGGACAGGGGGGTCGTTGAGCAGTTCTTC. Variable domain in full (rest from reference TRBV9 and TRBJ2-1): DSGVTQTPKHLITATGQRVTLRCSPRSGDLSVYWYQQSLDQGLQFLIQYYNGEERAKGNILERFSAQQFPDLHSELNLSSLELGDSALYFCASSPRDRGVVEQFFGPGTRLTVL.

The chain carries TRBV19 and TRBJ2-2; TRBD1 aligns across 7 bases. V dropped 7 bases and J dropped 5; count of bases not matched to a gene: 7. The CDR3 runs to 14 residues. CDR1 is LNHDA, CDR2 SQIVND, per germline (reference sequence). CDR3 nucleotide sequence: TGTGCCAGTACAGAGACAGGGCAAACCGGGGAGCTGTTTTTT. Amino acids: CASTETGQTGELFF.

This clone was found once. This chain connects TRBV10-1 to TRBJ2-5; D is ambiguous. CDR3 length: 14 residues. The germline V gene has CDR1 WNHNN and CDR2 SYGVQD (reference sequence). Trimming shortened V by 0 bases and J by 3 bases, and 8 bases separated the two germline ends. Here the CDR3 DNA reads TGCGCCAGCAGTGAGTCACGAGCTGAAGAGACCCAGTACTTC. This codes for CASSESRAEETQYF.

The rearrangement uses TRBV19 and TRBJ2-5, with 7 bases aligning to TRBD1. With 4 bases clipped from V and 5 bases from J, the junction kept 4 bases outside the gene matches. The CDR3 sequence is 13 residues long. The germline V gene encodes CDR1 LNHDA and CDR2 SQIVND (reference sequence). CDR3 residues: CASSSRGLETQYF. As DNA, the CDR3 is TGTGCCAGTAGTAGCAGGGGGTTGGAGACCCAGTACTTC.

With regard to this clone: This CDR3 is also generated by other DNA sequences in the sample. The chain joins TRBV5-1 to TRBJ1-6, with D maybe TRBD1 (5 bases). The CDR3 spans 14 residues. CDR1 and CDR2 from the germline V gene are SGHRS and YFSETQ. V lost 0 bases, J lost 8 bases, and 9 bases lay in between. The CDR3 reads CASSLGQGDSPLHF. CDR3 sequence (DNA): TGCGCCAGCAGCTTGGGTCAGGGAGATTCACCCCTCCACTTT.

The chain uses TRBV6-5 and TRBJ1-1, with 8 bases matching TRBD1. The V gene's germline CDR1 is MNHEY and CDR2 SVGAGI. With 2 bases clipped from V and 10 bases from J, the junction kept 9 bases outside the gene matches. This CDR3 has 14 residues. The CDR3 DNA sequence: TGTGCCAGCAGTTACCGAGGACAGGGCCCCCGAGCTTTCTTT. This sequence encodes CASSYRGQGPRAFF.

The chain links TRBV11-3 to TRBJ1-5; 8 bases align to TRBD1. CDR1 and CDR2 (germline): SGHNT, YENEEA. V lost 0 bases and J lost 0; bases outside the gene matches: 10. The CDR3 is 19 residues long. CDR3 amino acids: CASSLEPGQVKYSNQPQHF. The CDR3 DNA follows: TGTGCCAGCAGCTTAGAGCCGGGACAGGTGAAATATAGCAATCAGCCCCAGCATTTT.

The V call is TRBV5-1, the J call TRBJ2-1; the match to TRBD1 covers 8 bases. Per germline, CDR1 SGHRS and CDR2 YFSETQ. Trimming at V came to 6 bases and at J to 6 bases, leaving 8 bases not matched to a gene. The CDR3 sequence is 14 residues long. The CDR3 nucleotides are TGCGCCAGCACCTCCCGACAGGGGTCCAATGAGCAGTTCTTC. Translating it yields CASTSRQGSNEQFF.

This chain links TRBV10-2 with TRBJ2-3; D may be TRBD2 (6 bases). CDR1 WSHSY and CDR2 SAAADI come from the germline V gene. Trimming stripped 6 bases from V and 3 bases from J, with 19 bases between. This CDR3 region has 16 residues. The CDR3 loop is CASSTFGLSQTDTQYF. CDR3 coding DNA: TGCGCCAGCAGCACCTTTGGACTAAGCCAGACAGATACGCAGTATTTT.

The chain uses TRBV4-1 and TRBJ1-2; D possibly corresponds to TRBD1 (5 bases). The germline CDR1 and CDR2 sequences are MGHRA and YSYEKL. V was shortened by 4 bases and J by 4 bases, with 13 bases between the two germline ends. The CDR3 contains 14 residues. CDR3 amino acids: CASSRGEGTYGYTF. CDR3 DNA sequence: TGCGCCAGCAGCCGGGGGGAGGGGACCTATGGCTACACCTTC.

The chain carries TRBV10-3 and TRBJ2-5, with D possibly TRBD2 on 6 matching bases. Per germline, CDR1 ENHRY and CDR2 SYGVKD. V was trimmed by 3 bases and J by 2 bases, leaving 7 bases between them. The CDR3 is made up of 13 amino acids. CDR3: CAISEGLQETQYF. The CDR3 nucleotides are TGTGCCATCAGTGAAGGACTACAAGAGACCCAGTACTTC.

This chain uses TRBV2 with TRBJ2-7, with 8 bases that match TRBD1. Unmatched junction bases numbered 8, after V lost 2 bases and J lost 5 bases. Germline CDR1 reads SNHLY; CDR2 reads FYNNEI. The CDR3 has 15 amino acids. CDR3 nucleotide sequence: TGTGCCAGCAGTGAAAGTCGGCAGGGGGCCCACGAGCAGTACTTC. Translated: CASSESRQGAHEQYF.

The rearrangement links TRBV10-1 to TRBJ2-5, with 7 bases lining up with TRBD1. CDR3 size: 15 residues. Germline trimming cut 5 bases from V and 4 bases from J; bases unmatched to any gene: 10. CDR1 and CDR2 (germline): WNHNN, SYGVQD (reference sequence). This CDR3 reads CASSHLTNRGETQYF. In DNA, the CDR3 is TGCGCCAGCAGTCACCTTACAAACAGGGGAGAGACCCAGTACTTC.

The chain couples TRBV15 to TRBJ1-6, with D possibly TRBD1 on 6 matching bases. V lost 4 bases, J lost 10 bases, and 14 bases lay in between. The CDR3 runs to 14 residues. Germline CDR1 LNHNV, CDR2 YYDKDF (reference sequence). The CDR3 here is CATSNRDINSPLHF. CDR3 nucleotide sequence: TGTGCCACCAGCAACCGGGACATAAACTCACCCCTCCACTTT.

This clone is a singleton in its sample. CDR3 in DNA: TGTGCCAGCAGCCAAAGACGGGGGGCAGAGACCCAGTACTTC. It yields the protein CASSQRRGAETQYF. This sequence joins TRBV7-2 and TRBJ2-5; TRBD2 is a possible D gene (7 bases). Germline values: CDR1 SGHTA, CDR2 FQGNSA. This CDR3 has 14 residues. The V and J ends lost 5 bases and 4 bases respectively, with 14 bases between them.

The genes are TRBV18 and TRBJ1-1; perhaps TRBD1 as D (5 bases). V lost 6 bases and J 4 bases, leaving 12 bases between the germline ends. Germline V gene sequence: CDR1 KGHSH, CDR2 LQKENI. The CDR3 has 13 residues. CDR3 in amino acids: CASSSGPGTEAFF. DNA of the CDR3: TGTGCCAGCTCTTCAGGGCCGGGCACTGAAGCTTTCTTT.